Listed below are T cell receptor beta chains from one sample, sequenced in a study of shared clonotypes between healthy human individuals. Only in-frame clones appear in the TCRdb table, and some are missing; sequencing was by immunoSEQ multiplex PCR. The sample shows about 320,000 clones, about nine tenths of them seen only once. Sequenced: memory CD8+ T cells sorted from blood. These receptors were collected from a man aged 18 to 29 in good health. The CDR3 runs from the conserved cysteine through the conserved F or W. The order of the fields is clone size, V gene, J gene, CDR3 protein. Only some rows state a clone size, as once, few, many or a class for expanded clones.

.,TRBV28,TRBJ1-5,CASQVLFPLVGEDRSNQPQHF
once,TRBV18,TRBJ2-5,CASSAQGRETQYF
.,TRBV7-6,TRBJ1-1,CASSPELWTGPYTEAFF
.,TRBV29-1,TRBJ2-3,CSVEVPPRWEGDTQYF
.,TRBV14,TRBJ2-5,CASSLDGGAQETQYF
.,TRBV4-1,TRBJ1-2,CASSQDTIGSGYTF
.,TRBV4-2,TRBJ2-7,CASSQDLVRTGGQEQYF
.,TRBV7-2,TRBJ2-7,CASSLVRTYEQYF
few,TRBV27,TRBJ2-7,CASKGTGEPPYEQYF
once,TRBV27,TRBJ1-6,CASSFGIGSYNSPLHF
once,TRBV28,TRBJ2-7,CASSFGRTTTYEQYF
many,TRBV7-9,TRBJ2-2,CASSSPVSELFF
.,TRBV4-1,TRBJ2-2,CASSQGTPGTGELFF
.,TRBV28,TRBJ2-3,CASSFVMGRVPDTQYF
.,TRBV28,TRBJ2-3,CASSLPGGEDTQYF